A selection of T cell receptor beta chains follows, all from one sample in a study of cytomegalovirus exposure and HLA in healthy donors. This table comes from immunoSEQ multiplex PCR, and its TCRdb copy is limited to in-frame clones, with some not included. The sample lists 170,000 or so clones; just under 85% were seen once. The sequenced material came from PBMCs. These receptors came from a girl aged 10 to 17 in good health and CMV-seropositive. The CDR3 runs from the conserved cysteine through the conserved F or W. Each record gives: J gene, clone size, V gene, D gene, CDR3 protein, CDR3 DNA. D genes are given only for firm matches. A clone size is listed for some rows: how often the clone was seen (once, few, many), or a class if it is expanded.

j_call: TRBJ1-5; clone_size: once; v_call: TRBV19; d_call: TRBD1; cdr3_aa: CASFPTGQPGQPQHF; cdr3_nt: TGTGCCAGTTTTCCTACGGGACAGCCCGGTCAGCCCCAGCATTTT
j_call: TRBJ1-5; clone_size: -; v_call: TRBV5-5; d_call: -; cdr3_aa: CASSLGSTGNQPQHF; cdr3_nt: TGTGCCAGCAGCTTGGGATCGACAGGCAATCAGCCCCAGCATTTT
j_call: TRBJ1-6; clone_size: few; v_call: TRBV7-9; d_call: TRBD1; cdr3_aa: CASSPDTGVRDSPLHF; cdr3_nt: TGTGCCAGCAGCCCAGATACAGGGGTAAGGGATTCACCCCTCCACTTT
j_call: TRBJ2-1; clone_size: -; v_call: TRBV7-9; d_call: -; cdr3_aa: CASRGLNSYNEQFF; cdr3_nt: TGTGCCAGCAGGGGACTGAACTCCTACAATGAGCAGTTCTTC
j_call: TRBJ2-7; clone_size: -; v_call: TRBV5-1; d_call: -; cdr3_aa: CASSLGAGVFYEQYF; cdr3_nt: TGCGCCAGCAGCTTGGGGGCAGGCGTCTTCTACGAGCAGTACTTC
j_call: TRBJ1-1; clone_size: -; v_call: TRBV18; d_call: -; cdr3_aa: CASSPAGGTEAFF; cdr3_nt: TGTGCCAGCTCACCGGCGGGGGGCACTGAAGCTTTCTTT
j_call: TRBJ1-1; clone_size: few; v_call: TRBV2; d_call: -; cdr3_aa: CASGAVNTEAFF; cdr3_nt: TGTGCCAGCGGGGCAGTGAACACTGAAGCTTTCTTT
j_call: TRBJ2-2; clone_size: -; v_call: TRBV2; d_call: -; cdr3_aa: CASNGVGTGELFF; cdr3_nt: TGTGCCAGCAACGGGGTCGGCACCGGGGAGCTGTTTTTT
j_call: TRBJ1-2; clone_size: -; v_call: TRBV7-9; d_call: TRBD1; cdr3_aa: CASGGQGTFYGYTF; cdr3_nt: TGTGCCAGCGGCGGACAGGGGACTTTCTATGGCTACACCTTC
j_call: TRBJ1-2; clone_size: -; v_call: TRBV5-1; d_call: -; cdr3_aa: CASSLGGKTGTSYTF; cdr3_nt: TGCGCCAGCAGCTTAGGCGGGAAGACCGGTACTAGCTACACCTTC
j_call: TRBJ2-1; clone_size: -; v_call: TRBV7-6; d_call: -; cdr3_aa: CASSPSSRGEQFF; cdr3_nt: TGTGCCAGCAGCCCATCTAGCAGGGGAGAGCAGTTCTTC
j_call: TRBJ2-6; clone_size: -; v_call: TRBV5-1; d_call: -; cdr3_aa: CASSLGAGANVLTF; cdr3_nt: TGCGCCAGCAGCTTGGGGGCGGGGGCCAACGTCCTGACTTTC
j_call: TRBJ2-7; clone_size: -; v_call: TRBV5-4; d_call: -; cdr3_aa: CASSHAFFRDTAYEQYF; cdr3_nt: TGTGCCAGCAGTCACGCTTTCTTCCGGGACACAGCCTACGAGCAGTACTTC
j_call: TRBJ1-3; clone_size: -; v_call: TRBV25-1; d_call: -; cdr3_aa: CASPLGGLLFSGNTIYF; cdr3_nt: TGTGCCAGCCCCCTGGGGGGACTCCTCTTCTCTGGAAACACCATATATTTT
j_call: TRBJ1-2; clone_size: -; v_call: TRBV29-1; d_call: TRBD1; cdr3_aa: CSASILQGDPNYGYTF; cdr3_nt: TGCAGCGCGTCTATTCTACAGGGGGATCCTAACTATGGCTACACCTTC
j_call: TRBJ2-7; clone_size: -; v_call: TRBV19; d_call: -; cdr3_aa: CASSIGGGAYEQYF; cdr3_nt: TGTGCCAGTAGTATTGGGGGCGGAGCCTACGAGCAGTACTTC
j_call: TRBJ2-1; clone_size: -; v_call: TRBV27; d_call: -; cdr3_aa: CASSFGSAGSNNEQFF; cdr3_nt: TGTGCCAGCAGTTTTGGTTCGGCGGGGTCGAACAATGAGCAGTTCTTC
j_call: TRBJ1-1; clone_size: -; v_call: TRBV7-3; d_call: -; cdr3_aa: CASSPDLGGKTEAFF; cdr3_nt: TGTGCCAGCAGCCCCGATTTGGGGGGGAAGACTGAAGCTTTCTTT